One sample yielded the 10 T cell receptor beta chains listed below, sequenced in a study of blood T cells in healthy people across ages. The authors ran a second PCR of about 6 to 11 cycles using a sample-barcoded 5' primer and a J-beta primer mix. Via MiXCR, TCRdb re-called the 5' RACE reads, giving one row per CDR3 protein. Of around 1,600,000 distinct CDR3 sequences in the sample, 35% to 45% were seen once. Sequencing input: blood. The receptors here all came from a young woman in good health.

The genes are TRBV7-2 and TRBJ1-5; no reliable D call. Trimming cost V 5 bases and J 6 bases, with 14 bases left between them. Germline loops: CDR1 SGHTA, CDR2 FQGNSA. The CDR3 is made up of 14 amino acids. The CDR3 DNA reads TGTGCCAGCAGCCTCTCTTGGGGAGGTCAGCCCCAGCATTTT. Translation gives CASSLSWGGQPQHF.

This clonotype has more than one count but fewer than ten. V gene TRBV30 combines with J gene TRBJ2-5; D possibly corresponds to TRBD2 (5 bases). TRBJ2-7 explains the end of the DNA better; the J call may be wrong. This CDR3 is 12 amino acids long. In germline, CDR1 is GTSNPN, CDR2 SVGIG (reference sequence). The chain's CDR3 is CAWSGGWNEQYF. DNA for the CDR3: TGTGCCTGGAGCGGCGGGTGGAACGAGCAGTACTTC.

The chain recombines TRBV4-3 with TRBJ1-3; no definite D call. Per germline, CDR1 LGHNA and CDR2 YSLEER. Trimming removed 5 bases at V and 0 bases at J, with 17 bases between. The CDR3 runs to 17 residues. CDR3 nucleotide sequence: TGCGCCAGCAGCGATGACCGGGATTCACCCTCTGGAAACACCATATATTTT. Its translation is CASSDDRDSPSGNTIYF.

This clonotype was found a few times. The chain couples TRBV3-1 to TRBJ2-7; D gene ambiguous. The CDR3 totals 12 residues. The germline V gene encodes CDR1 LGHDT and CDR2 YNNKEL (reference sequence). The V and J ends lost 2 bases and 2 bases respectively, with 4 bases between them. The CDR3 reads CASSQNTYEQYF. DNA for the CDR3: TGTGCCAGCAGCCAAAACACCTACGAGCAGTACTTC.

CDR3 protein: CASSRPSGKRGDEQFF. The CDR3 DNA is TGTGCCAGCAGCCGCCCTAGCGGGAAAAGAGGCGATGAGCAGTTCTTC. The chain employs TRBV3-1 and TRBJ2-1; 9 nucleotides match TRBD2. The CDR3 spans 16 residues. The germline CDR1 and CDR2 sequences are LGHDT and YNNKEL (reference sequence). The ends lost 4 bases at V and 8 bases at J; junction bases unmatched: 12.

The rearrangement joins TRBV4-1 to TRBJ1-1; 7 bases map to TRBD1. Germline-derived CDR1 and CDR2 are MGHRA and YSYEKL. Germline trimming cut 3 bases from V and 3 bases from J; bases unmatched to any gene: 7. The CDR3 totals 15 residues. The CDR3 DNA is TGCGCCAGCAGCCACACGACAGGGAGTGACACTGAAGCTTTCTTT. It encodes CASSHTTGSDTEAFF.

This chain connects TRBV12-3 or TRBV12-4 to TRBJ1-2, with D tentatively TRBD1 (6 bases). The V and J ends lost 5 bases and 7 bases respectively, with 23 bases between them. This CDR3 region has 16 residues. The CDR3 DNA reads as TGTGCCAGCAGTCCAACAGGGTCGGGCTCTCAGGGTGGCTACACCTTC. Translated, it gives CASSPTGSGSQGGYTF.

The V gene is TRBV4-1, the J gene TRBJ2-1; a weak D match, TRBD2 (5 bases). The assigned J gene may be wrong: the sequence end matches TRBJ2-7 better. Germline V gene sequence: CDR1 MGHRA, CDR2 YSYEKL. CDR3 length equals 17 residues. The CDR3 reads CASSPPPEGSSYNEQYF. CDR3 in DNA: TGCGCCAGCAGCCCTCCCCCAGAGGGAAGCTCCTACAATGAGCAGTACTTC.

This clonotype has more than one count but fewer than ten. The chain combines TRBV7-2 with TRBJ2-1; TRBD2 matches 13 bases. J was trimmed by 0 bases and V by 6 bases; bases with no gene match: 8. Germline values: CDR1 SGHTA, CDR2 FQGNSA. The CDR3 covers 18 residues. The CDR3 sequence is CASRTGTSGDSSYNEQFF. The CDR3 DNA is TGTGCCAGCAGAACCGGGACTAGCGGGGACAGCTCCTACAATGAGCAGTTCTTC.

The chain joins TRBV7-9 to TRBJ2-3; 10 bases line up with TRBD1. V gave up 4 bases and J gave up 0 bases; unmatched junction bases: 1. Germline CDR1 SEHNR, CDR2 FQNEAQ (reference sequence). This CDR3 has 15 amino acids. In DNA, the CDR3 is TGTGCCAGCAGCTGGGGACAGGGGAGCACAGATACGCAGTATTTT. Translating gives CASSWGQGSTDTQYF.